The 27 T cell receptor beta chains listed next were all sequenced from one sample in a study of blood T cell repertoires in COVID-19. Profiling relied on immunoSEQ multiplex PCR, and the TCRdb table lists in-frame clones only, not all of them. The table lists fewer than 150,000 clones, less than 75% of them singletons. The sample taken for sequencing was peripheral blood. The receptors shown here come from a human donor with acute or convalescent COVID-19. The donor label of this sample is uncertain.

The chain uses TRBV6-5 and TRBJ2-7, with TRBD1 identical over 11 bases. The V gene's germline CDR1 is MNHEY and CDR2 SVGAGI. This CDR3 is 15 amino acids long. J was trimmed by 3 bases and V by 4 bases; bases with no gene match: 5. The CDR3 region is CASSLTGTGGYEQYF. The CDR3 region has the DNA TGTGCCAGCAGTTTGACCGGGACAGGGGGCTACGAGCAGTACTTC.

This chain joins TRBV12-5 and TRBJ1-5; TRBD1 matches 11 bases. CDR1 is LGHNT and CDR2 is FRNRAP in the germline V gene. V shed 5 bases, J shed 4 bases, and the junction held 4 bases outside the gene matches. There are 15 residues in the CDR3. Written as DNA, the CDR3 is TGTGCTAGTGGTCACGGGACAGGGGGTAATCAGCCCCAGCATTTT. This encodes CASGHGTGGNQPQHF.

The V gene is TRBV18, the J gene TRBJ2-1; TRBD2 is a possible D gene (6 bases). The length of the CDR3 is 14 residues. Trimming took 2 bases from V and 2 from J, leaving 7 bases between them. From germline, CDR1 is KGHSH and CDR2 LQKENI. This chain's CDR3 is CASSPGGTYNEQFF. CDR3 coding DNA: TGTGCCAGCTCACCAGGCGGGACCTACAATGAGCAGTTCTTC.

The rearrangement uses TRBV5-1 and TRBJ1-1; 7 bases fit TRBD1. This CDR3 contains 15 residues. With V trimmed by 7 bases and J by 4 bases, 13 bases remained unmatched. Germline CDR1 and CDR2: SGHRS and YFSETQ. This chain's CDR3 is CASGVGGAGGTEAFF. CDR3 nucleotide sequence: TGCGCCAGCGGGGTAGGAGGGGCAGGGGGCACTGAAGCTTTCTTT.

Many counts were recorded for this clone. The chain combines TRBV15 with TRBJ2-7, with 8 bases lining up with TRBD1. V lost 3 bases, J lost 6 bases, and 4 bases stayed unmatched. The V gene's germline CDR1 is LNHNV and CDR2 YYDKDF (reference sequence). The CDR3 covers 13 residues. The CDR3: CATSSFTGGEQYF. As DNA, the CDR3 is TGTGCCACCAGCAGTTTCACAGGGGGCGAGCAGTACTTC.

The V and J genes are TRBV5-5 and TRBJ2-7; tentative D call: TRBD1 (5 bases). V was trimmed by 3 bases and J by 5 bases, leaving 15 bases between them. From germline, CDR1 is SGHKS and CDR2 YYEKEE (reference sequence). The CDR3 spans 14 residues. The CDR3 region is CASSYMGVGHEQYV. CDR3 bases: TGTGCCAGCAGCTATATGGGTGTGGGGCACGAGCAGTACGTC.

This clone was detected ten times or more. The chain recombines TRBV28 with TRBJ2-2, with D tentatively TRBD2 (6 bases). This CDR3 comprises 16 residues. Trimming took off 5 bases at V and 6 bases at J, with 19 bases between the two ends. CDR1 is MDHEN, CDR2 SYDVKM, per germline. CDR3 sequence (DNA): TGTGCCAGCAGTACCCTATCCGGGGGATGGGCCGGGGAGCTGTTTTTT. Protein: CASSTLSGGWAGELFF.

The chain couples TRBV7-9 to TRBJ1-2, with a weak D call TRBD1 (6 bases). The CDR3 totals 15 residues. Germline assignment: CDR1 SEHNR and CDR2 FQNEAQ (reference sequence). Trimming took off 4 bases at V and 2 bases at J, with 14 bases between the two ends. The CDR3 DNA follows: TGTGCCAGCAGCTCCGGACAGTTTAAAAACTATGGCTACACCTTC. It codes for CASSSGQFKNYGYTF.

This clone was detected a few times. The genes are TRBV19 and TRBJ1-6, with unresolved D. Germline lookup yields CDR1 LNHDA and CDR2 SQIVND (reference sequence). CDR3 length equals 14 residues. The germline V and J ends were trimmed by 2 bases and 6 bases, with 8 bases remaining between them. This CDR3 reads CASSIFGGNSPLHF. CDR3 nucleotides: TGTGCCAGTAGTATATTCGGCGGTAATTCACCCCTCCACTTT.

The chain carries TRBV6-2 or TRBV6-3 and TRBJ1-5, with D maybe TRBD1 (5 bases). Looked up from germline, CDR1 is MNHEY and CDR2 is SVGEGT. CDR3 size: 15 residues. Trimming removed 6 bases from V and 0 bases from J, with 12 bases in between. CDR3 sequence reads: CASSKTAYSNQPQHF. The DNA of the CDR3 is TGTGCCAGCAGCAAGACAGCTTATAGCAATCAGCCCCAGCATTTT.

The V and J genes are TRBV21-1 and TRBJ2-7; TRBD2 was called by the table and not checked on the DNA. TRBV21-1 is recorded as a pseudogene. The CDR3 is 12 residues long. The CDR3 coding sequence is TGTGCCAGCAGCAACGGGTACTACGAGCAGTACGTC. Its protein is CASSNGYYEQYV.

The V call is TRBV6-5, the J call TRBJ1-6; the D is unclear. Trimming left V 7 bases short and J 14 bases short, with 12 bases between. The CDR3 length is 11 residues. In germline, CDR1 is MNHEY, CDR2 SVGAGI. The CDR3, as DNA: TGTGCCAGCACTACGCGGATGACCCTCCACTTT. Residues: CASTTRMTLHF.

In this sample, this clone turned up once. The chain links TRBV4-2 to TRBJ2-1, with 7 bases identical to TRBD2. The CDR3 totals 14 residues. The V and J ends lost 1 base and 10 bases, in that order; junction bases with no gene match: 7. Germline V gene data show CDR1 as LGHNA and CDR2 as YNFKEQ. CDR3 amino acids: CASSQASLRGEQFF. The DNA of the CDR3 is TGTGCCAGCAGCCAAGCGAGCTTGCGGGGGGAGCAGTTCTTC.

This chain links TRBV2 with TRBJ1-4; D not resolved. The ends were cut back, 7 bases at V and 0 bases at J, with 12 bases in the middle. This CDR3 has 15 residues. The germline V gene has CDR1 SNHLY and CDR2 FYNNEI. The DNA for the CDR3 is TGTGCCAGCATGAACCCGGGAGCAACTAATGAAAAACTGTTTTTT. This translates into CASMNPGATNEKLFF.

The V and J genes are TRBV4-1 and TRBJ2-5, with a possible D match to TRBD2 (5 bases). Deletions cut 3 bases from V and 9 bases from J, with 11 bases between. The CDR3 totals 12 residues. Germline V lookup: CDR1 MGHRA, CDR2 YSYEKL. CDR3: CASSQPGEPQYF. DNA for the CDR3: TGCGCCAGCAGCCAGCCCGGGGAGCCCCAGTACTTC.

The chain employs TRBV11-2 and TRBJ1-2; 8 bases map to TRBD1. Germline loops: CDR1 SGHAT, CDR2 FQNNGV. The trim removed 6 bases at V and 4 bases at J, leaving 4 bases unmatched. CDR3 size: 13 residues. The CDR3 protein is CASRSDRVYGYTF. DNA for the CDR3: TGTGCCAGCAGATCGGACAGGGTCTATGGCTACACCTTC.

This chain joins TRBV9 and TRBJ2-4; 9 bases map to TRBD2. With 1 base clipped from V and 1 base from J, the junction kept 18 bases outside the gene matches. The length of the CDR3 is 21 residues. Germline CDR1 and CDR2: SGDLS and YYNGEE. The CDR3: CASSVSGERESGGSAKNIQYF. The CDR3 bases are TGTGCCAGCAGCGTATCGGGTGAACGGGAAAGCGGGGGGTCGGCCAAAAACATTCAGTACTTC.

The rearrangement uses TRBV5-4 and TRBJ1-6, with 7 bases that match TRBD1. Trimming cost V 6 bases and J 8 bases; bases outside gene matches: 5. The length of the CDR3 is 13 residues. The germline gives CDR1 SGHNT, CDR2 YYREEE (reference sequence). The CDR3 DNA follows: TGTGCCAGCAACCAGGGGGGTGATTCACCCCTCCACTTT. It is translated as CASNQGGDSPLHF.

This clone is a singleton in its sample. CDR3 sequence (DNA): TGTGCCAGCAGTCATGACCCGCTCGGGGGCTACACCTTC. It encodes CASSHDPLGGYTF. The chain has TRBV6-1 and TRBJ1-2; D unclear. Looked up from germline, CDR1 is MNHNS and CDR2 is SASEGT. Trimming took 5 bases from V and 8 from J, leaving 15 bases between them. The CDR3 has 13 amino acids.

The CDR3 nucleotides are TGTGCCAGCAGCAATCAGGGGACATCTAATGAAAAACTGTTTTTT. This translates into CASSNQGTSNEKLFF. V is TRBV27 and J is TRBJ1-4; tentative D call: TRBD1 (6 bases). This CDR3 comprises 15 residues. Germline CDR1 is MNHEY and CDR2 is SMNVEV (reference sequence). The V end was cut by 6 bases, the J end by 3 bases, with 14 bases between.

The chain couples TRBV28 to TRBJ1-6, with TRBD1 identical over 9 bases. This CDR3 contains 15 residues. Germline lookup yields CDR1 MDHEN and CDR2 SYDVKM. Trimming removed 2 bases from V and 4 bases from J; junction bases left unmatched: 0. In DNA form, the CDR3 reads TGTGCCAGCAGTTTAGGGACAGGGTATAATTCACCCCTCCACTTT. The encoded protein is CASSLGTGYNSPLHF.

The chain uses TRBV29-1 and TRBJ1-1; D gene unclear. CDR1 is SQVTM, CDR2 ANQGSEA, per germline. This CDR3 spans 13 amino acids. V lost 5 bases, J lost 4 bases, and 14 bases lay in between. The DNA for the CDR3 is TGCAGCGTTCAGCAAATGGGAGGCACTGAAGCTTTCTTT. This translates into CSVQQMGGTEAFF.

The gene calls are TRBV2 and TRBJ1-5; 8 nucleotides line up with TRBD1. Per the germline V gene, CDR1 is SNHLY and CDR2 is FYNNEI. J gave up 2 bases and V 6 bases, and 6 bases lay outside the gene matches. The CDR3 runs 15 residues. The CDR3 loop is CASSRQGKGNQPQHF. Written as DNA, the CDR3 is TGTGCCAGCAGCCGACAGGGGAAGGGCAATCAGCCCCAGCATTTT.

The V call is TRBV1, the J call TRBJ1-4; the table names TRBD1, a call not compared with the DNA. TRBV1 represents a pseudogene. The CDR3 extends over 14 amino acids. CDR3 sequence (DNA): TGCACCAGCAGCCGGGGCAGGGGGCTTGAAAAACTGTTTTTT. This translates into CTSSRGRGLEKLFF.

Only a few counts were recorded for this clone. The CDR3 spells CASSSEQYV. CDR3 DNA sequence: TGTGCCAGCAGTTCTGAGCAGTACGTC. The rearrangement uses TRBV12-3 or TRBV12-4 and TRBJ2-7; D is undetermined. Trimming left V 4 bases short and J 7 bases short, with 2 bases between. The CDR3 runs 9 residues.

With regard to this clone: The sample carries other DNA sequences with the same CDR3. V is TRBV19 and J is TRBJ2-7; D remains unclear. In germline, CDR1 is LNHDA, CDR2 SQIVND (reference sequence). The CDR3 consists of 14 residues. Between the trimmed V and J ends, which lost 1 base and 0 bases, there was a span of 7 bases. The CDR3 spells CASSIGAASYEQYF. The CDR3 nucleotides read TGTGCCAGTAGTATAGGGGCCGCCTCCTACGAGCAGTACTTC.

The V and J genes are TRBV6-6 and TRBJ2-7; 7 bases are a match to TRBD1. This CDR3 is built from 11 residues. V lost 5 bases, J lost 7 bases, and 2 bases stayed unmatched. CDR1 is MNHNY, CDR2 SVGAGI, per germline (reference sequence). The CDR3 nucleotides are TGTGCCAGCAGTCAACAGGGGGAGCAGTACTTC. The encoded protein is CASSQQGEQYF.